This TCR beta chain stems from a study of PD-1 blockade in classical Hodgkin lymphoma. Exposure to brentuximab vedotin varied, and each patient had relapsed following autologous stem cell transplantation. Here immunoSEQ multiplex PCR was the method, and the copy in TCRdb shows in-frame clones only, minus some. The sample holds fewer than 80,000 clones, over 55% seen once. Study results and caveats: Patients newly diagnosed and complete responders had comparable baseline diversity.

Comment on this clone: What it binds is not known.

CDR1 and CDR2 (germline): SEHNR, FQNEAQ (reference sequence). V lost 8 bases and J lost 5, with 18 bases in between. This CDR3 is built from 14 residues. This sequence originates from a human donor with classical Hodgkin lymphoma. The chain has TRBV7-9 and TRBJ1-2; D gene uncertain. The sample was peripheral blood mononuclear cells (PBMCs), taken before the second cycle of nivolumab. In DNA form, the CDR3 reads TGTGCCAGCTCGTCTCAGGTGCCACTTTATGGCTACACCTTC. This gives the protein CASSSQVPLYGYTF.